This T cell receptor beta chain was sequenced for a study of blood T cells in healthy people across ages. On the study more broadly: About one barcoded beta molecule per two T cells came from capture by template switching.

The V end lost 4 bases, the J end lost 13 bases, and 20 bases lay between the germline ends. Germline values: CDR1 SGHDT, CDR2 YYEEEE. The CDR3 runs 13 residues. Combining a sample-barcoded 5' primer with a J-beta primer mix, a second PCR ran for about 7 to 11 cycles. TCRdb recomputed calls from the 5' RACE reads with MiXCR, one row per CDR3 protein. The profile shows about 1,400,000 distinct CDR3 sequences, approximately 59% of them singletons. There were at least 5.5 micrograms of total RNA extracted from every sample. The receptor was isolated from a man between 18 and 35 years old in good health. V gene TRBV5-6 combines with J gene TRBJ2-5; tentatively, D is TRBD2 (6 bases). Sequenced material: blood. The CDR3 DNA follows: TGTGCCAGCAGCCCTACGACGGACTACGGTTGGTACTTC. This codes for CASSPTTDYGWYF.